This T cell receptor (beta chain) was captured by sequencing in a study of cytomegalovirus exposure and HLA in healthy donors. The length of the CDR3 is 17 residues. The junction had 8 bases not matched to a gene; V was cut back by 6 bases and J by 0 bases. Germline V gives CDR1 SGHTA, CDR2 FQGTGA. Study-level findings and limits: For cytomegalovirus status, the classifier reportedly gave diagnoses with high specificity and sensitivity.

This PCR relied on a set of 60 Vbeta primers and 13 Jbeta primers. TCRdb's table, derived via immunoSEQ multiplex PCR, lists solely in-frame clones and lacks some. The listing records 56,000 or so clones. In the case of this clone: Its target is not known.

Material for sequencing was PBMCs. The chain couples TRBV7-3 to TRBJ2-1; 10 bases match TRBD2. The TCR originated in a man aged 35 to 55 in good health and CMV-seropositive. CDR3 DNA: TGTGCCAGCAGTCCCAGCGGGGGGGTTAGCTCCTACAATGAGCAGTTCTTC. This sequence encodes CASSPSGGVSSYNEQFF.